A selection of T cell receptor beta chains follows, all from one sample in a study of cytomegalovirus exposure and HLA in healthy donors. Libraries were prepared by immunoSEQ multiplex PCR; TCRdb keeps only in-frame clonotypes and omits some of them. Of 130,000 or so clones detected, approximately 76% appear once; the ten largest clones hold over 1.5%. The sequenced sample was PBMCs. These receptors originate from a man between 35 and 55 years old in good health and CMV-seronegative. Each CDR3 is given with its conserved first and last residue.

V gene	J gene	CDR3 protein
TRBV9	TRBJ2-3	CARSIDNTDTQYF
TRBV28	TRBJ2-5	CASSLLWGRVEETQYF
TRBV7-9	TRBJ1-5	CASSRQGHQPQHF
TRBV19	TRBJ2-1	CASSTSSSYNEQFF
TRBV30	TRBJ2-5	CAWRSLSETQYF
TRBV6-1	TRBJ2-7	CASSEFGGGDYEQYF
TRBV9	TRBJ1-1	CASSVSGGVAANTEAFF
TRBV7-6	TRBJ2-3	CASSLSGLARGDRTDTQYF
TRBV4-3	TRBJ1-3	CASSQALGQAGPSGNTIYF
TRBV4-1	TRBJ2-7	CASSQGTLAAYEQYF
TRBV11-2	TRBJ2-2	CASSPGTSGTGELFF
TRBV6-5	TRBJ1-2	CASSYQGQEKVYTF
TRBV4-3	TRBJ2-7	CASSHGTGASYEQYF
TRBV28	TRBJ2-5	CAGSPPAGVGVGGETQYF
TRBV7-6	TRBJ2-5	CASSLAYQETQYF
TRBV15	TRBJ2-4	CATSRGAGGFENSQYF
TRBV27	TRBJ2-7	CASSLLGTGIYEQYF
TRBV11-3	NA	CASSLDPSGINEQYF
TRBV7-2	TRBJ2-3	CASSPGLAGGRDTQYF
TRBV15	TRBJ1-6	CATSRSGNNSPLHF
TRBV4-1	TRBJ2-5	CASSHGEGTQYF
TRBV12-5	TRBJ1-3	CASHGSGNTIYF
TRBV6-6	TRBJ2-7	CASSYIEAGFEQYF
TRBV11-3	TRBJ2-5	CASSLDGTSEETQYF
TRBV6-4	TRBJ1-2	CASSANPGDGYTF
TRBV11-3	TRBJ2-5	CASSFGTREGVETQYF
TRBV27	TRBJ2-7	CASSLAHVSTYEQYF
TRBV5-1	TRBJ2-3	CASSGTSGDDTDTQYF